Listed below are T cell receptor beta chains from one sample, sequenced in a study of glioma-infiltrating T cells. Via MiXCR, TCRdb re-called the multiplex PCR reads, giving one row per CDR3 protein. The sample has approximately 400,000 distinct CDR3 sequences, 41% seen once. Specimen: glioma tissue, nonneoplastic brain tissue, or PBMCs (not recorded which). The receptor source for this set is a human donor with low-grade glioma or glioblastoma, undergoing nonglioma brain surgery, or in good health (not recorded which). Both conserved end residues are trimmed from each CDR3. The order of the fields is V gene, D gene, CDR3 protein. D genes are given only for firm matches.

TRBV11-1 | TRBD2 | ASSSGLAGTTDTQY
TRBV10-3 | - | AISDRNQPQH
TRBV3-1 | TRBD1 | ASRTGWAEAF
TRBV12-3/TRBV12-4 | - | ASRPWSSSYEQY
TRBV4-2 | TRBD1 | ASSQVFGTGTQVYGYT
TRBV4-2 | - | ASSQVGRVLETQY
TRBV6-6 | TRBD1 | AGSGTGTHEQY
TRBV10-3 | - | AISGPNSPLH
TRBV5-1 | TRBD1 | ASSIGTGTDTQY
TRBV20-1 | TRBD2 | SAPLGLASTDTQY
TRBV6-2/TRBV6-3 | - | ASSLASLLAKNIQY
TRBV29-1 | - | SVARGTGNQPQH
TRBV20-1 | - | SARPLGSSYNEQF
TRBV9 | TRBD1 | ASSVVDRGIDTQY
TRBV7-9 | TRBD1 | ASSLGDRMNTEAF
TRBV2 | - | ASSEDSFGGSWYGYT
TRBV6-5 | - | ASSYSGTGELF
TRBV14 | TRBD2 | ASSQDRTGGSGNEQF
TRBV2 | - | ASSDFQYTEAF
TRBV28 | TRBD2 | ASRSGLPLFEQF
TRBV28 | - | ASSRNLPLGVYGYT
TRBV18 | - | TSSPVTGDTQY
TRBV15 | - | ATSRGFRADYGHT
TRBV28 | - | ASSLPVYEQH
TRBV7-9 | - | ASSLYGQAKGYGYT
TRBV20-1 | - | SARGQGRGTDKQY
TRBV20-1 | - | SARGLQGNQPQH
TRBV10-3 | - | AIVSGTARLRTQY
TRBV4-2 | TRBD1 | ASSPRQGDLGEQY
TRBV6-2/TRBV6-3 | - | ASSRRNEQF
TRBV6-1 | - | ASSELRGYNEQF
TRBV28 | - | ASSEKGGGEKLF
TRBV20-1 | - | SATPFSASSYNEQF
TRBV20-1 | - | SANPEGYEQY
TRBV19 | TRBD1 | ASSVGQPGELF
TRBV10-3 | - | AISEHRDYGYT
TRBV29-1 | - | SVGTGHGTEAF
TRBV28 | - | ASSTQGESTQY
TRBV4-2 | TRBD2 | ASSQDTHGGTYNEQF
TRBV7-4 | - | ASSPTLSSYEQY
TRBV28 | - | ASGTQGYEQY
TRBV7-9 | - | ASGIGGSGANVLT
TRBV27 | TRBD1 | ASSTLTGVVLGTQY
TRBV4-3 | - | ASSQDRRAPQF
TRBV15 | TRBD1 | ATSPGRQGRRYEQY